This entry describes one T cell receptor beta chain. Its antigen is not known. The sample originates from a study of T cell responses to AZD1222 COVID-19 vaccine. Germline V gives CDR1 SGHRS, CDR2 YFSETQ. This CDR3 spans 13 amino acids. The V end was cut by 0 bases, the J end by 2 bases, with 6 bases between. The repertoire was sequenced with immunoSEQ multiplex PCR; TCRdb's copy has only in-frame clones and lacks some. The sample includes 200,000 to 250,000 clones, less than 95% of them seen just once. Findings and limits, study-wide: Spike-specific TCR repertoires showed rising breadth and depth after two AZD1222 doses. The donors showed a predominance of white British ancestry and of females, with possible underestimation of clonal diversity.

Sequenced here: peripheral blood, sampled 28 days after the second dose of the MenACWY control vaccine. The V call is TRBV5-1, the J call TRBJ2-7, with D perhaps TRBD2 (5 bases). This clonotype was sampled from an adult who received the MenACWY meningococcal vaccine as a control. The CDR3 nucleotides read TGCGCCAGCAGCTTGGGAGCGGCCTACGAGCAGTACTTC. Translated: CASSLGAAYEQYF.